This T cell receptor (beta chain) was found in a study of CD8 T cells in Susac syndrome. Study in general: Active disease was present in six of the sequenced Susac syndrome patients, whereas roughly 8 of them were in remission.

V lost 4 bases and J 7 bases, leaving 23 bases between the germline ends. Germline CDR1 and CDR2: SGHNT and YYREEE (reference sequence). The CDR3 sequence is 16 residues long. Random hexamers were used to reverse transcribe an amount of roughly 0.45 to 1 ug RNA. Across 54 Vbeta and 13 Jbeta, TCR beta CDR3 was amplified with immunoSEQ multiplex PCR. TCRdb itself ran the immunoSEQ multiplex PCR reads through MiXCR, one entry per CDR3 protein. The sample yields 150,000 to 190,000 distinct CDR3 sequences, roughly 95% seen once. CD8+ and CD4+ T cells from blood underwent TCR beta sequencing. Recently defined diagnostic criteria for definite or probable disease were fulfilled by Susac syndrome patients.

This clonotype originated in a human donor with Susac syndrome. This chain links TRBV5-4 with TRBJ2-5; D may be TRBD1 (7 bases). The sample was CD4+ T cells from PBMCs. CDR3 coding DNA: TGTGCCAGCAGCCCAACCCCAGGGGGGCCAGTTGGGACCCAGTACTTC. This encodes CASSPTPGGPVGTQYF.